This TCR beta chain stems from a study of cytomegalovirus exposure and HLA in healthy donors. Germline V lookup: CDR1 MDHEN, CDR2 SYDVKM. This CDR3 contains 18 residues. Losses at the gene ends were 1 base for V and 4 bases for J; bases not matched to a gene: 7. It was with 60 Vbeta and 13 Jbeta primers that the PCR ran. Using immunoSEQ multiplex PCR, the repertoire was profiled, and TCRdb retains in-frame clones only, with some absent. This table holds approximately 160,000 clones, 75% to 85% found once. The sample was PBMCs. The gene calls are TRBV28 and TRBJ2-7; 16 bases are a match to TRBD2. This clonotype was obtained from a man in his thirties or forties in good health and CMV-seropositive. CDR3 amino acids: CASSLSGLAGGPSYEQYF. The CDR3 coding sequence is TGTGCCAGCAGTTTATCGGGACTAGCGGGAGGGCCGTCATACGAGCAGTACTTC.